The 5 T cell receptor beta chains reported below all come from one sample, sequenced in a study of shared clonotypes between healthy human individuals. Produced via immunoSEQ multiplex PCR; TCRdb's table is partial and in-frame only. The sample has roughly 2,300,000 clones; roughly 90% are singletons. The specimen sequenced was naive CD4+ T cells from PBMCs. Subset denoted: CD45RA+ positively selected. All receptors come from a young man in good health. Some clones in this sample may be carry-over from other donors' samples.

CDR3 nucleotide sequence: TGCGCCAGCAGCTTCTCGGACATCACCTATGGCTACACCTTC. This translates into CASSFSDITYGYTF. This chain joins TRBV5-1 and TRBJ1-2; D perhaps matches TRBD1 (5 bases). With 2 bases removed from V and 4 bases from J, the gap between germline ends came to 12 bases. The length of the CDR3 is 14 residues. The germline CDR1 and CDR2 sequences are SGHRS and YFSETQ.

The chain employs TRBV28 and TRBJ1-5; D may be TRBD1 (5 bases). Per the germline V gene, CDR1 is MDHEN and CDR2 is SYDVKM. The CDR3 runs to 16 residues. V was pared by 7 bases and J by 9 bases, with 25 bases between. Here the CDR3 DNA reads TGTGCCAGCACCCCACCGAGCGGGACGCCGTATCTGCCCCAGCATTTT. Residues: CASTPPSGTPYLPQHF.

Only one count was recorded for this clone. CDR3 DNA sequence: TGTGCCAGCAGCTCCCCCACGGGAGGGCCGAGAGAGACCCAGTACTTC. It yields the protein CASSSPTGGPRETQYF. The chain has TRBV9 and TRBJ2-5; TRBD2 agrees at 8 bases. Looked up from germline, CDR1 is SGDLS and CDR2 is YYNGEE. V shed 4 bases, J shed 4 bases, and the junction held 12 bases outside the gene matches. This CDR3 has 16 residues.

J is TRBJ1-1 and V is TRBV6-5; TRBD1 agrees at 7 bases. This CDR3 has 14 residues. J lost 5 bases, V lost 4 bases, and 7 bases had no gene match. Germline V CDR1 and CDR2: MNHEY, SVGAGI. Here the CDR3 DNA reads TGTGCCAGCAGTTTCGAGACAGGGAGGACTGAAGCTTTCTTT. Protein: CASSFETGRTEAFF.

The genes are TRBV4-1 and TRBJ2-2, with 10 positions matching TRBD1. CDR3 length: 15 amino acids. Germline values: CDR1 MGHRA, CDR2 YSYEKL. With V trimmed by 6 bases and J by 3 bases, 4 bases remained unmatched. As DNA, the CDR3 is TGCGCCAGCAGACGACAGGGGGCGGACACCGGGGAGCTGTTTTTT. It encodes CASRRQGADTGELFF.